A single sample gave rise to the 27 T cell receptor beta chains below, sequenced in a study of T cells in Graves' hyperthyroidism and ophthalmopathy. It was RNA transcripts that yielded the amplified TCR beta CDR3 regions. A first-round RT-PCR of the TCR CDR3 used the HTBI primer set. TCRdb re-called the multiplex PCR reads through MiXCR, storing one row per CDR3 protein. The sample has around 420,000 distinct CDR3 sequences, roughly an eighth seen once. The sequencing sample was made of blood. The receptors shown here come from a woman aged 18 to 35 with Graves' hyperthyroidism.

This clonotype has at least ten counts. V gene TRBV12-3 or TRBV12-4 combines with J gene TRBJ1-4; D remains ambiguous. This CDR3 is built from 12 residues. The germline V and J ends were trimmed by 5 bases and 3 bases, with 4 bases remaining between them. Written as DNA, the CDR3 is TGTGCCAGCAGTCGCCCTAATGAAAAACTGTTTTTT. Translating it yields CASSRPNEKLFF.

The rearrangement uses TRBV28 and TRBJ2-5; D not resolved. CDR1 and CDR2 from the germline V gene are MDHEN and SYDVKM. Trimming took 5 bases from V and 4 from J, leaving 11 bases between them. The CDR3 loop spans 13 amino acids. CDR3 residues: CASSPPVGETQYF. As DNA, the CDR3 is TGTGCCAGCAGTCCCCCGGTAGGAGAGACCCAGTACTTC.

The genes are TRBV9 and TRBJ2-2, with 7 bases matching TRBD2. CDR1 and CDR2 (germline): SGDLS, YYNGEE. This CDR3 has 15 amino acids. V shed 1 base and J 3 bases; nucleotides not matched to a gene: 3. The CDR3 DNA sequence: TGTGCCAGCAGCGTAACCGGACTAGACACCGGGGAGCTGTTTTTT. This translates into CASSVTGLDTGELFF.

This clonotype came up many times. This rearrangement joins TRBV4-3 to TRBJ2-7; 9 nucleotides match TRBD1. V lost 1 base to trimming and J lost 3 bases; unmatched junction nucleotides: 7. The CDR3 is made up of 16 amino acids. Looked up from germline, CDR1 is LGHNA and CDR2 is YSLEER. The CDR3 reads CASSQVMDRGRYEQYF. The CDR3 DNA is TGCGCCAGCAGCCAAGTGATGGACAGGGGACGCTACGAGCAGTACTTC.

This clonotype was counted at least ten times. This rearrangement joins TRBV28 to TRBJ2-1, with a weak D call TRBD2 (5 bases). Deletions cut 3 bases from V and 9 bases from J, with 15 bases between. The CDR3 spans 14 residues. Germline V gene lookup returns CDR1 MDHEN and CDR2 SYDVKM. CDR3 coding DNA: TGTGCCAGCAGTTTGGCTGGACTGGACGGTGAGCAGTTCTTC. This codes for CASSLAGLDGEQFF.

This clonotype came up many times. In nucleotides, the CDR3 is TGCGCCAGCAGCTTCGGGGTCGGGGGTGAAAAACTGTTTTTT. It encodes CASSFGVGGEKLFF. The chain combines TRBV5-1 with TRBJ1-4, with D perhaps TRBD1 (5 bases). From germline, CDR1 is SGHRS and CDR2 YFSETQ. V dropped 2 bases and J dropped 7 bases, with 12 bases sitting between them. This CDR3 comprises 14 residues.

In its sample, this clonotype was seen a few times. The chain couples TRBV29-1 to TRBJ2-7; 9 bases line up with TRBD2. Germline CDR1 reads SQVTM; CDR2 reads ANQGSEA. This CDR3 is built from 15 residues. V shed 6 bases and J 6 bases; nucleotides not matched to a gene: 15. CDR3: CSVLKGLAGRREQYF. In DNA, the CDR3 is TGCAGCGTCCTAAAGGGGCTAGCGGGGCGTCGCGAGCAGTACTTC.

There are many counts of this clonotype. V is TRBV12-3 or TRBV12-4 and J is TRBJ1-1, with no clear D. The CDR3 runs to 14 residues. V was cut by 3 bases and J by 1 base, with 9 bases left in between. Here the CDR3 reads CASSFGQPNTEAFF. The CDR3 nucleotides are TGTGCCAGCAGTTTCGGTCAGCCGAACACTGAAGCTTTCTTT.

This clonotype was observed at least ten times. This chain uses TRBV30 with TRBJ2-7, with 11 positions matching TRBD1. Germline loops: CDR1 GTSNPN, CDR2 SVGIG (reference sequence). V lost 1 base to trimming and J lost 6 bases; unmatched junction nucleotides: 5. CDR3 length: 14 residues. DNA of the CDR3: TGTGCCTGGAGTGGAGGGGACAGGGGGTTCGAGCAGTACTTC. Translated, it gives CAWSGGDRGFEQYF.

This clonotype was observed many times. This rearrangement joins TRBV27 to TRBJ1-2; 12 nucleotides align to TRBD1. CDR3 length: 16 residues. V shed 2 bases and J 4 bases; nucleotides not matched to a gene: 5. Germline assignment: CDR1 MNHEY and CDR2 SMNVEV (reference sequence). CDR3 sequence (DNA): TGTGCCAGCAGTTTAGGGACAGGGGGCTTGGGCTATGGCTACACCTTC. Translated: CASSLGTGGLGYGYTF.

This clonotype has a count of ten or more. CDR3: CASSRTSGSSTDTQYF. The DNA for the CDR3 is TGTGCCAGCAGCCGGACTAGCGGGAGTAGCACAGATACGCAGTATTTT. The chain combines TRBV12-3 or TRBV12-4 with TRBJ2-3, with 13 bases aligning to TRBD2. V was clipped by 6 bases and J by 0 bases; unmatched bases: 3. The CDR3 is made up of 16 amino acids.

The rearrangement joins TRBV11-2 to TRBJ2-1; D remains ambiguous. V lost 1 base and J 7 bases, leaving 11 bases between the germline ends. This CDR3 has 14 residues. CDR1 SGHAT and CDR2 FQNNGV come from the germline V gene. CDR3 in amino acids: CASSLVGRPNEQFF. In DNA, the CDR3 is TGTGCCAGCAGCTTAGTAGGACGACCGAATGAGCAGTTCTTC.

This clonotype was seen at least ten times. The CDR3 DNA sequence: TGTGCCAGTAGACAAACAGGGGGCTCGGGCAATGAGCAGTTCTTC. Protein product: CASRQTGGSGNEQFF. J is TRBJ2-1 and V is TRBV19; 9 nucleotides match TRBD1. The germline CDR1 and CDR2 sequences are LNHDA and SQIVND (reference sequence). This CDR3 contains 15 residues. Trimming took 6 bases from V and 6 from J; bases not matched to a gene: 9.

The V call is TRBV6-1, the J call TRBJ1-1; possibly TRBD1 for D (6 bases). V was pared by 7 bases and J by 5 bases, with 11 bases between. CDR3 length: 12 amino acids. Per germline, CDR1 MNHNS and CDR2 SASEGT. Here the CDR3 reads CASKQGYTEAFF. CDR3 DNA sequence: TGTGCCAGCAAACAGGGTTATACTGAAGCTTTCTTT.

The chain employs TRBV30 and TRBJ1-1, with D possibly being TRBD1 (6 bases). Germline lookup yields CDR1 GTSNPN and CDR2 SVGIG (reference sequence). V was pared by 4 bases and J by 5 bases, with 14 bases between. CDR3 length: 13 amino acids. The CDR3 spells CAWTRGRGTEAFF. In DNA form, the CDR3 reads TGTGCCTGGACCCGCGGCAGGGGAACTGAAGCTTTCTTT.

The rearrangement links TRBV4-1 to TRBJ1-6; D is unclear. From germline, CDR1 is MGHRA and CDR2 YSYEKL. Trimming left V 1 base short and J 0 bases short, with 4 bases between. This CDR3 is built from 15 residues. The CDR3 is CASSQVSSYNSPLHF. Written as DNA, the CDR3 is TGCGCCAGCAGCCAAGTTAGCTCCTATAATTCACCCCTCCACTTT.

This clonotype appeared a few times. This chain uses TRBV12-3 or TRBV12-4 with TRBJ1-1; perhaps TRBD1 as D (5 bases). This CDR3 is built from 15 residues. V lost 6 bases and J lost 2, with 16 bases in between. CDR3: CASRPGRVINTEAFF. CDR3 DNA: TGTGCCAGCAGACCGGGCAGGGTTATAAACACTGAAGCTTTCTTT.

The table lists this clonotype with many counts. This chain's CDR3 is CASSPRPIQGPQFF. The CDR3 coding sequence is TGTGCCAGCTCACCAAGACCGATACAGGGTCCGCAGTTCTTC. This chain links TRBV18 with TRBJ2-1, with D possibly matching TRBD1 (6 bases). This CDR3 contains 14 residues. Trimming took 2 bases from V and 12 from J, leaving 17 bases between them. Germline V gives CDR1 KGHSH, CDR2 LQKENI.

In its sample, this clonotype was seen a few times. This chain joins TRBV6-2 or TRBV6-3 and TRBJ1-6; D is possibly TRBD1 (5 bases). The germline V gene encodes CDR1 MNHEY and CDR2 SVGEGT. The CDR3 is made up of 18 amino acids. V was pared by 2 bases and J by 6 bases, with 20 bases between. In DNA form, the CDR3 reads TGTGCCAGCAGTTACGCCGGACAAACGCTCCTCGGTAATTCACCCCTCCACTTT. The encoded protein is CASSYAGQTLLGNSPLHF.

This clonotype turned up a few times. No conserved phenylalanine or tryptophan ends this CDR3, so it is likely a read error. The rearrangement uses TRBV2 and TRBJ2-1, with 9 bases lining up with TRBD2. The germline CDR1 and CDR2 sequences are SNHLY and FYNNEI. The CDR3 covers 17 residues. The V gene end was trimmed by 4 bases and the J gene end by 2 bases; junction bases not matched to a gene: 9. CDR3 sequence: CASSGASGKLAYNEQFY. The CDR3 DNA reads TGTGCCAGCAGTGGGGCTAGCGGGAAACTTGCCTACAATGAGCAGTTCTAC.

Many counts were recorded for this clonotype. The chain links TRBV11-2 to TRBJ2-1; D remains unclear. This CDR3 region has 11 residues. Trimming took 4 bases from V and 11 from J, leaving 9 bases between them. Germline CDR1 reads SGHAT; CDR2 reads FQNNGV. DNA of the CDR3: TGTGCCAGCAGCTCCCTTGAAAAGCAGTTCTTC. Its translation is CASSSLEKQFF.

The CDR3 bases are TGCAGCGAGCCGGGGACAGGGGTTGGAGGGGTAAACACTGAAGCTTTCTTT. This gives the protein CSEPGTGVGGVNTEAFF. The genes are TRBV29-1 and TRBJ1-1, with 10 bases identical to TRBD1. The CDR3 runs to 17 residues. The germline V gene encodes CDR1 SQVTM and CDR2 ANQGSEA. Trimming took 7 bases from V and 2 from J; bases not matched to a gene: 16.

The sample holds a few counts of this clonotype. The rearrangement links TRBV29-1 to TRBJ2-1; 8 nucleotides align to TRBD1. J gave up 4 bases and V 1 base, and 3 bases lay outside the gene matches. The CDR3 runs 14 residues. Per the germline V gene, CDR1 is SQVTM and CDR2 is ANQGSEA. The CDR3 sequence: CSVEVDREYNEQFF. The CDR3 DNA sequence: TGCAGCGTTGAAGTGGACAGGGAATACAATGAGCAGTTCTTC.

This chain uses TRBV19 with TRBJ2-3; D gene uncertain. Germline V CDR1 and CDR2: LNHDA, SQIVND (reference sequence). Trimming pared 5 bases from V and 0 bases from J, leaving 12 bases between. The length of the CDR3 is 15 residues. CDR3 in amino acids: CASSSGSASTDTQYF. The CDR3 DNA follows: TGTGCCAGTAGTTCCGGATCCGCTAGCACAGATACGCAGTATTTT.

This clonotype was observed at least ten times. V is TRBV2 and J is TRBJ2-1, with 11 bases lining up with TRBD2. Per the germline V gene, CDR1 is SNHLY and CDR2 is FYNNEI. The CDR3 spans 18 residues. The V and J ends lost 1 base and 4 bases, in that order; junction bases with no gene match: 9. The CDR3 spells CASSEDLAGGFSYNEQFF. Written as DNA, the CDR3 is TGTGCCAGCAGTGAAGATCTAGCGGGAGGATTCTCGTACAATGAGCAGTTCTTC. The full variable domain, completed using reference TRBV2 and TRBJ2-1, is EPEVTQTPSHQVTQMGQEVILRCVPISNHLYFYWYRQILGQKVEFLVSFYNNEISEKSEIFDDQFSVERPDGSNFTLKIRSTKLEDSAMYFCASSEDLAGGFSYNEQFFGPGTRLTVL.

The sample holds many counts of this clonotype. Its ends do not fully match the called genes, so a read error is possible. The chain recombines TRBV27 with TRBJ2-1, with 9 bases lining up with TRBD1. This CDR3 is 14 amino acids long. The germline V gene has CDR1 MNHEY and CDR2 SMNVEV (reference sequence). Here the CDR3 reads CANSLGTGGYEQFF. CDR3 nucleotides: TGTGCCAACAGTTTAGGAACAGGGGGCTATGAGCAGTTCTTC.

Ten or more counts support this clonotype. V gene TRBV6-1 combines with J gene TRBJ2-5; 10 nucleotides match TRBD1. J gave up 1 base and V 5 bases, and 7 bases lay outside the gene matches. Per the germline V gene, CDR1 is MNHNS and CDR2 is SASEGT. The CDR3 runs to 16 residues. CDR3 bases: TGTGCCAGCAGTAATCCGGGACAGGGGATCCAAGAGACCCAGTACTTC. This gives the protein CASSNPGQGIQETQYF.